Listed below are T cell receptor beta chains from one sample, sequenced in a study of blood T cell repertoires in COVID-19. Assay: immunoSEQ multiplex PCR; the TCRdb copy retains only in-frame clones and omits some. The sample shows more than 12,000 clones, more than 80% of them seen only once. The sequencing sample was made of peripheral blood. The receptor set was obtained from a human donor in a cohort sampled during active COVID-19. Each CDR3 is given with its conserved first and last residue. The D gene is left open where the match is weak. Some rows mark clone size as missing; the rest say once, few, many or name a class of expanded clone.

D: NA
V: TRBV18
size: NA
J: TRBJ2-7
DNA: TGTGCCAGCTCACGAAACGGGGACTACGAGCAGTACTTC
CDR3: CASSRNGDYEQYF

D: NA
V: TRBV5-4
size: NA
J: TRBJ1-6
DNA: TGTGCCAGCAGCGAGGACAGAAATTCACCCCTCCACTTT
CDR3: CASSEDRNSPLHF

D: TRBD2
V: TRBV7-9
size: NA
J: TRBJ2-3
DNA: TGTTCTAGCGGGAGCACAGATACGCAGTATTTT
CDR3: CSSGSTDTQYF

D: TRBD1
V: TRBV27
size: NA
J: TRBJ1-2
DNA: TGTGCCACCAAGACAGGGGGGGGTGGTGGCTACACCTTC
CDR3: CATKTGGGGGYTF

D: NA
V: TRBV19
size: NA
J: TRBJ2-1
DNA: TGTGCCAGTAGTATATCGGGGTTAGGGAATGAGCAGTTCTTC
CDR3: CASSISGLGNEQFF

D: NA
V: TRBV30
size: NA
J: TRBJ1-1
DNA: TGTGCCTGGAGCCGGGGGGCGAACACTGAAGCTTTCTTT
CDR3: CAWSRGANTEAFF

D: TRBD1
V: TRBV25-1
size: NA
J: TRBJ2-2
DNA: TGTGCCAGCACCCCGGGACAGGGTCGGATCGGGGAGCTGTTTTTT
CDR3: CASTPGQGRIGELFF

D: NA
V: TRBV27
size: NA
J: TRBJ2-7
DNA: TGTGCCAGCGAGGTTGGCTGCTCCTACGAGCAGTACTTC
CDR3: CASEVGCSYEQYF

D: TRBD1
V: TRBV19
size: NA
J: TRBJ2-7
DNA: TGTGCCAGTAGTACCGGACAGGGGGCCTACGAGCAGTACTTC
CDR3: CASSTGQGAYEQYF

D: NA
V: TRBV11-2
size: NA
J: TRBJ2-1
DNA: TGTGCCAGCAGCATCCGGGACACGACAAGGGGACGGGAGCAGTTCTTC
CDR3: CASSIRDTTRGREQFF

D: NA
V: TRBV27
size: NA
J: TRBJ1-6
DNA: TGTGCCAGCAGTCCGGGACAAGATAATTCACCCCTCCACTTT
CDR3: CASSPGQDNSPLHF

D: NA
V: TRBV4-2
size: NA
J: TRBJ2-3
DNA: TGTGCCAGCAGCCAAGCGACGGGTGGGACAGATACGCAGTATTTT
CDR3: CASSQATGGTDTQYF

D: TRBD1
V: TRBV30
size: NA
J: TRBJ1-1
DNA: TGTGCCTGGGATGAGGGACAGGGGAAGACTGAAGCTTTCTTT
CDR3: CAWDEGQGKTEAFF

D: NA
V: TRBV28
size: once
J: TRBJ1-1
DNA: TGTGCCAGCAGTTCCTCGGGAGGGACCACTGAAGCTTTCTTT
CDR3: CASSSSGGTTEAFF

D: TRBD2
V: TRBV7-2
size: NA
J: TRBJ2-7
DNA: TGTGCCAGCAGCCCTGGGGGGAGCGGGGTAGTCGAGCAGTACTTC
CDR3: CASSPGGSGVVEQYF

D: TRBD2
V: TRBV4-2
size: NA
J: TRBJ2-7
DNA: TGTGCCAGCAGCCATCCTTCGGGGGGCGAGCAGTACTTC
CDR3: CASSHPSGGEQYF

D: NA
V: TRBV19
size: NA
J: TRBJ1-5
DNA: TGTGCCAGTAGTAGGGGGACACCGAGTGGCAATCAGCCCCAGCATTTT
CDR3: CASSRGTPSGNQPQHF

D: TRBD1
V: TRBV19
size: NA
J: TRBJ1-2
DNA: TGTGCCAGTAGTATAGTTGGGACAGGGGATGGCTACACCTTC
CDR3: CASSIVGTGDGYTF

D: NA
V: TRBV3-1/TRBV3-2
size: NA
J: TRBJ1-2
DNA: TGTGCCAGCAGCCAAGTCGGGAGGTACACCTTC
CDR3: CASSQVGRYTF

D: NA
V: TRBV11-2
size: NA
J: TRBJ1-1
DNA: TGTGCCAGCAGCTTGGGAATGGTATCGGACAGACTCTTT
CDR3: CASSLGMVSDRLF

D: TRBD2
V: TRBV9
size: NA
J: TRBJ2-5
DNA: TGTGCCAGCAGCCCGACTAGCGGGGGCCAAGGGGAGACCCAGTACTTC
CDR3: CASSPTSGGQGETQYF

D: NA
V: TRBV3-1/TRBV3-2
size: NA
J: TRBJ2-1
DNA: TGTGCCAGCAGCCAAGACGTACTCGGGGTAGAGGTAAGAAATGAGCAGTTCTTC
CDR3: CASSQDVLGVEVRNEQFF

D: TRBD1
V: TRBV7-7
size: once
J: TRBJ2-3
DNA: TGTGCCAGCAGCCCAGAAATGAACAGGGGCGGTACGCAGTATTTT
CDR3: CASSPEMNRGGTQYF

D: TRBD2
V: TRBV29-1
size: NA
J: TRBJ2-3
DNA: TGCAGCGTGAGAAAGCTAGCGGGGCCCACAGATACGCAGTATTTT
CDR3: CSVRKLAGPTDTQYF

D: NA
V: TRBV5-1
size: NA
J: TRBJ1-1
DNA: TGCGCCAGCAGCTTGGCGTTAGGCGGGGAAGGAATGAACACTGAAGCTTTCTTT
CDR3: CASSLALGGEGMNTEAFF

D: NA
V: TRBV2
size: NA
J: TRBJ1-6
DNA: TGTGCCAGCAGTGGCGGGACCGGGGCCTGGTCACCCCTCCACTTT
CDR3: CASSGGTGAWSPLHF

D: NA
V: TRBV6-1
size: NA
J: TRBJ2-7
DNA: TGTGCCAGCAGTGAAGCGCCTAGCTACGAGCAGTACTTC
CDR3: CASSEAPSYEQYF

D: NA
V: TRBV5-4
size: NA
J: TRBJ1-3
DNA: TGTGCCAGCAGCTTGGCCGGTGGAAACACCATATATTTT
CDR3: CASSLAGGNTIYF

D: NA
V: TRBV30
size: NA
J: TRBJ2-4
DNA: TGTGCCTGGAGTCTACGTGGGGCGATAGCCAAAAACATTCAGTACTTC
CDR3: CAWSLRGAIAKNIQYF

D: NA
V: TRBV14
size: NA
J: TRBJ2-2
DNA: TGTGCCAGCAGCCCGGTCGGGGGGCGCACCGGGGAGCTGTTTTTT
CDR3: CASSPVGGRTGELFF

D: NA
V: TRBV29-1
size: NA
J: TRBJ2-1
DNA: TGCAGCGCCGCGGAGGGGGCGCAGTTCTTC
CDR3: CSAAEGAQFF

D: NA
V: TRBV18
size: NA
J: TRBJ2-5
DNA: TGTGCCAGCTCCGTCCAAGAGACCCAGTACTTC
CDR3: CASSVQETQYF

D: NA
V: TRBV30
size: NA
J: TRBJ1-1
DNA: TGTGCCTGGAGTGTATCTTTCGGGAAGACTGAAGCTTTCTTT
CDR3: CAWSVSFGKTEAFF

D: TRBD2
V: TRBV6-5
size: NA
J: TRBJ2-3
DNA: TGTGCCAGCAGTTACTCCAGCGGGGGGAACACAGATACGCAGTATTTT
CDR3: CASSYSSGGNTDTQYF

D: NA
V: TRBV18
size: NA
J: TRBJ1-1
DNA: TGTGCCAGCTCACCAGCCAGGGAGGGCACTGAAGCTTTCTTT
CDR3: CASSPAREGTEAFF

D: TRBD1
V: TRBV5-4
size: NA
J: TRBJ2-1
DNA: TGTGCCAGCAGCTTGGCCGGGGCAGGGGGCCACAATGAGCAGTTCTTC
CDR3: CASSLAGAGGHNEQFF

D: TRBD1
V: TRBV2
size: NA
J: TRBJ1-5
DNA: TGTGCCAGCAGCGGGGACAGGGACAATCAGCCCCAGCATTTT
CDR3: CASSGDRDNQPQHF

D: NA
V: TRBV5-5
size: NA
J: TRBJ1-4
DNA: TGTGCCAGCCAAGAGGGAGCAACTAATGAAAAACTGTTTTTT
CDR3: CASQEGATNEKLFF

D: TRBD1
V: TRBV5-6
size: NA
J: TRBJ1-2
DNA: TGTGCCAGCAGCCCCACCGGGACAGCCTATGGCTACACCTTC
CDR3: CASSPTGTAYGYTF

D: NA
V: TRBV2
size: NA
J: TRBJ2-1
DNA: TGTGCCAGCAGCCCAGGGTGGGGCGGTGACAATGAGCAGTTCTTC
CDR3: CASSPGWGGDNEQFF

D: NA
V: TRBV18
size: NA
J: TRBJ1-6
DNA: TGTGCCAGCTCACCGACAGCGTTTAATTCACCCCTCCACTTT
CDR3: CASSPTAFNSPLHF

D: NA
V: TRBV18
size: NA
J: TRBJ1-4
DNA: TGTGCCAGTAAAACAAATGAAAAACTGTTTTTT
CDR3: CASKTNEKLFF

D: NA
V: TRBV19
size: NA
J: TRBJ2-5
DNA: TGTGCCAGCTCGGGGGAAAAGACCCAGTACTTC
CDR3: CASSGEKTQYF

D: NA
V: TRBV2
size: medium-sized
J: TRBJ2-2
DNA: TGTGCCAGCAGTGACCTCCAAGGGGGGAACACCGGGGAGCTGTTTTTT
CDR3: CASSDLQGGNTGELFF

D: TRBD1
V: TRBV2
size: once
J: TRBJ2-5
DNA: TGTGCCAGCAGTGCCCGACAGGGAAGGGAGACCCAGTACTTC
CDR3: CASSARQGRETQYF

D: TRBD1
V: TRBV19
size: NA
J: TRBJ1-5
DNA: TGTGCCAGTAGTCTCGGGACAGGGGGCCCTTCCAGCAATCAGCCCCAGCATTTT
CDR3: CASSLGTGGPSSNQPQHF

D: TRBD2
V: TRBV3-1/TRBV3-2
size: once
J: TRBJ2-5
DNA: TGTGCCAGCAGCCAGTCTAGCGGGGGGCAGACCCAGTACTTC
CDR3: CASSQSSGGQTQYF

D: NA
V: TRBV3-1/TRBV3-2
size: NA
J: TRBJ1-5
DNA: TGTGCCAGCAGCCAAACCGACAAAGGAAGCAATCAGCCCCAGCATTTT
CDR3: CASSQTDKGSNQPQHF